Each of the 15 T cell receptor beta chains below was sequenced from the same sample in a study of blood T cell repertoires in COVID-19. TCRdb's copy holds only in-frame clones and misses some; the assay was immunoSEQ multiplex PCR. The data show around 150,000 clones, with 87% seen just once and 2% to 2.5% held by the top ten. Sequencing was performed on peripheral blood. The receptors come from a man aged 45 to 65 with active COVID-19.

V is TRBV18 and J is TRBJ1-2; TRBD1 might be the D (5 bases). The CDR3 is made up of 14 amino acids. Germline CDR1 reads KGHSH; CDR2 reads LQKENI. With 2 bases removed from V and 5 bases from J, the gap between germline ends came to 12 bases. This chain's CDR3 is CASSPTGMTYGYTF. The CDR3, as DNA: TGTGCCAGCTCACCAACAGGCATGACATATGGCTACACCTTC.

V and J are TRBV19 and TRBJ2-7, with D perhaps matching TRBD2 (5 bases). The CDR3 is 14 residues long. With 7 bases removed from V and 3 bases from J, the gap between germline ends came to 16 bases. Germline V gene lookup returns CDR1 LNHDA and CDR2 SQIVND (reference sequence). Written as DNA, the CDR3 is TGTGCCAGTAATGAGGGCCCCACCGACTACGAGCAGTACTTC. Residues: CASNEGPTDYEQYF.

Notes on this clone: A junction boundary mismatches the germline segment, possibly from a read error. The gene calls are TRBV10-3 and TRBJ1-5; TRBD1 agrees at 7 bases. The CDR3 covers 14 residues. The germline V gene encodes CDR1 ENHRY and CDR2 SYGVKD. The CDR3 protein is CAISTGSGNQSQHF. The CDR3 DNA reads TGTGCCATCTCGACAGGGTCAGGCAATCAGTCCCAGCATTTT.

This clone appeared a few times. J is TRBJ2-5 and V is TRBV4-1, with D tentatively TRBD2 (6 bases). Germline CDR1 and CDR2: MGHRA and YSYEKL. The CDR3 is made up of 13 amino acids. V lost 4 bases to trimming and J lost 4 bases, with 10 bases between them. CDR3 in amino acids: CASSRMGGETQYF. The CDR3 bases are TGCGCCAGCAGCCGCATGGGGGGAGAGACCCAGTACTTC.

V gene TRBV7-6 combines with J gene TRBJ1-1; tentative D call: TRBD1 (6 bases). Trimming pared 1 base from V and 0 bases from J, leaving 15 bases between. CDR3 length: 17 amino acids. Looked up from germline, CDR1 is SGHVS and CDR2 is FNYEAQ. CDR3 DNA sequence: TGTGCCAGCAGCTTAGGGATCAGGGGACCCATGAACACTGAAGCTTTCTTT. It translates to CASSLGIRGPMNTEAFF. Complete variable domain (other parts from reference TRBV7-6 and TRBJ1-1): GAGVSQSPRYKVTKRGQDVALRCDPISGHVSLYWYRQALGQGPEFLTYFNYEAQQDKSGLPNDRFSAERPEGSISTLTIQRTEQRDSAMYRCASSLGIRGPMNTEAFFGQGTRLTVV.

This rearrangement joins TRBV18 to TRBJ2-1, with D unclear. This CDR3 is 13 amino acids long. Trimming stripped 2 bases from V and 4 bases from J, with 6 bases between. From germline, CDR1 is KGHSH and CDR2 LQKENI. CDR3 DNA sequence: TGTGCCAGCTCACCATCCCTTTACAATGAGCAGTTCTTC. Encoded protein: CASSPSLYNEQFF.

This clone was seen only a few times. The CDR3 DNA sequence: TGTGCCAGAAGCTCCAGACAGCCTAGGAGCTATGGCTACACCTTC. Its translation: CARSSRQPRSYGYTF. V is TRBV5-3 and J is TRBJ1-2; perhaps TRBD1 as D (5 bases). TRBV5-3 is an open reading frame, and its role is uncertain. CDR3 length equals 15 residues. Between the trimmed V and J ends, which lost 3 bases and 4 bases, there was a span of 16 bases.

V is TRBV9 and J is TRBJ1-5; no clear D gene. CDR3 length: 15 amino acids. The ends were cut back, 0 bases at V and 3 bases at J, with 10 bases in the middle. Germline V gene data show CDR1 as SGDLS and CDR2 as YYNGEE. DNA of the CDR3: TGTGCCAGCAGCGTAGGGGCAAACGTCAATCAGCCCCAGCATTTT. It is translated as CASSVGANVNQPQHF.

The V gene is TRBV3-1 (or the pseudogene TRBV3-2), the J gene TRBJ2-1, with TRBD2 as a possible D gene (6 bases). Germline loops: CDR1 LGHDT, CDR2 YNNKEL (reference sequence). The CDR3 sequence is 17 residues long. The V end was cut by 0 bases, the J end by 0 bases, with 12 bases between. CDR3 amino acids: CASSQDPGGSSYNEQFF. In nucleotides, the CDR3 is TGTGCCAGCAGCCAAGATCCCGGGGGAAGCTCCTACAATGAGCAGTTCTTC.

The CDR3 DNA is TGTGCCAGCGTAGGACAGGGGGGGAGACCTTCACCCCTCCACTTT. Translating it yields CASVGQGGRPSPLHF. The rearrangement joins TRBV6-5 to TRBJ1-6; TRBD1 matches at 10 bases. Looked up from germline, CDR1 is MNHEY and CDR2 is SVGAGI. The J segment lost 9 bases and the V segment lost 8 bases, leaving 10 bases of the junction unmatched. CDR3 length: 15 residues.

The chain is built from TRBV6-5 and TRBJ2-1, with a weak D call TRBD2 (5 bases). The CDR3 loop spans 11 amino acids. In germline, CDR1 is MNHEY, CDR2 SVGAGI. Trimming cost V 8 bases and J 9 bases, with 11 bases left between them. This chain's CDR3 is CASSRAGEQFF. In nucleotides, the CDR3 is TGTGCCAGCTCGAGGGCGGGTGAGCAGTTCTTC.

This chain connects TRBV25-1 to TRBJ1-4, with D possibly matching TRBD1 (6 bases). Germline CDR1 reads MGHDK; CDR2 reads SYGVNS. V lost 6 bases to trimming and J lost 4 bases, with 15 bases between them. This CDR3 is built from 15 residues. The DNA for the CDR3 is TGTGCCAGCAGAGATACAGGGTACTATAATGAAAAACTGTTTTTT. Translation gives CASRDTGYYNEKLFF.

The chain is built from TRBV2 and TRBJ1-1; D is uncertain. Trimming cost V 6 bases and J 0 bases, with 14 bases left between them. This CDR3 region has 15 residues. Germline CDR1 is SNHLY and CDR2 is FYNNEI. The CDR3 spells CASRADNLLNTEAFF. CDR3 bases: TGTGCCAGCAGGGCCGACAATTTATTGAACACTGAAGCTTTCTTT. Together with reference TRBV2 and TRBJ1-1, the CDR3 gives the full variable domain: EPEVTQTPSHQVTQMGQEVILRCVPISNHLYFYWYRQILGQKVEFLVSFYNNEISEKSEIFDDQFSVERPDGSNFTLKIRSTKLEDSAMYFCASRADNLLNTEAFFGQGTRLTVV.

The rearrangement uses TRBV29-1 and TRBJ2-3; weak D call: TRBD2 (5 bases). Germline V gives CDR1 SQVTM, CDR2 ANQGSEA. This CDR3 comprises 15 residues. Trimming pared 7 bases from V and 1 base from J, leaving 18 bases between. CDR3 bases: TGCAGCGCCATACTCCGGGGTCCTGGCACAGATACGCAGTATTTT. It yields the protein CSAILRGPGTDTQYF.

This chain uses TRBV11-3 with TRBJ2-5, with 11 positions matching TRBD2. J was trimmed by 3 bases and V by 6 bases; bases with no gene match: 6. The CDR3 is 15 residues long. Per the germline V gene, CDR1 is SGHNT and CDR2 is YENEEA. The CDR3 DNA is TGTGCCAGCAGTCCTGGACTAGCGGGCAAAGAGACCCAGTACTTC. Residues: CASSPGLAGKETQYF.